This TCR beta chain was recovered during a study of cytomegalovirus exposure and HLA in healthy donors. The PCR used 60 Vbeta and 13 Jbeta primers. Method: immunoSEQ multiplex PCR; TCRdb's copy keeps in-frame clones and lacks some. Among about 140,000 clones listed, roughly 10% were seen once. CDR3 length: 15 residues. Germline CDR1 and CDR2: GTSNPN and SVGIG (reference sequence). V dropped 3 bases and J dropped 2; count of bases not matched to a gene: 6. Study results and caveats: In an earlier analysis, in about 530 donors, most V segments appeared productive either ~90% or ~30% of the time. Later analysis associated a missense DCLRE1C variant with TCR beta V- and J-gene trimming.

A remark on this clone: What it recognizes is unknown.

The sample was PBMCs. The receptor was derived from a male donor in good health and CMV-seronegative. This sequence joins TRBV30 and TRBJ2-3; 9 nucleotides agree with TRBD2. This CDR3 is CAWSVAGANTDTQYF. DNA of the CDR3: TGTGCCTGGAGCGTAGCGGGAGCGAACACAGATACGCAGTATTTT.